The 13 T cell receptor beta chains presented below share a single source sample, sequenced in a study of blood T cell repertoires in COVID-19. Profiled with immunoSEQ multiplex PCR; TCRdb holds only in-frame clones, not every one. The data show fewer than 200,000 clones, roughly 85% seen once. Input material: peripheral blood. These receptor sequences come from a woman older than 75 with acute or convalescent COVID-19.

The chain joins TRBV27 to TRBJ1-4; D ambiguous. CDR1 MNHEY and CDR2 SMNVEV come from the germline V gene (reference sequence). V shed 1 base and J shed 7 bases, with 19 bases lying between them. The CDR3 runs to 17 residues. The DNA of the CDR3 is TGTGCCAGCAGTTTATTCCCCCCGACTCGTGGCAGTGAAAAACTGTTTTTT. As protein: CASSLFPPTRGSEKLFF.

Remarks on this clone: Its ends do not fully match the called genes, so a read error is possible. The rearrangement links TRBV10-3 to TRBJ2-7; 9 bases fit TRBD1. Germline values: CDR1 ENHRY, CDR2 SYGVKD. This CDR3 has 13 residues. CDR3 DNA: TGTGCCATCAGTGAGTCACCGGGACAGGGCCCAGGCTTC. As protein: CAISESPGQGPGF.

The chain joins TRBV9 to TRBJ2-1; 10 bases are shared with TRBD2. Germline V CDR1 and CDR2: SGDLS, YYNGEE. The CDR3 is made up of 15 amino acids. V gave up 0 bases and J gave up 9 bases; unmatched junction bases: 6. The CDR3 loop reads CASSVVTSGDGEQFF. In DNA form, the CDR3 reads TGTGCCAGCAGCGTAGTTACTAGCGGGGACGGTGAGCAGTTCTTC.

The chain uses TRBV19 and TRBJ2-7; D might be TRBD1 (6 bases). Trimming pared 8 bases from V and 2 bases from J, leaving 16 bases between. Germline CDR1 LNHDA, CDR2 SQIVND (reference sequence). The CDR3 consists of 14 residues. The CDR3 is CASPNRQDAYEQYF. In DNA, the CDR3 is TGTGCCAGTCCTAACCGACAGGACGCCTACGAGCAGTACTTC.

This clone has only a few counts. Written as DNA, the CDR3 is TGCGCCAGCAGCTTGGTGAGTAGACAAAGTGAAGCTTTCTTT. It codes for CASSLVSRQSEAFF. This chain uses TRBV5-1 with TRBJ1-1; D uncertain. Trimming stripped 0 bases from V and 7 bases from J, with 13 bases between. Germline loops: CDR1 SGHRS, CDR2 YFSETQ. This CDR3 region has 14 residues.

The rearrangement links TRBV21-1 to TRBJ1-1. TRBV21-1 is deemed a pseudogene. The CDR3 extends over 15 amino acids. The CDR3 here is CASSKVRSPRAEAFF. Here the CDR3 DNA reads TGTGCCAGCAGCAAAGTTCGGTCCCCAAGAGCTGAAGCTTTCTTT.

V and J are TRBV27 and TRBJ2-5; D not certain. Trimming left V 3 bases short and J 3 bases short, with 14 bases between. The CDR3 is 15 amino acids. Looked up from germline, CDR1 is MNHEY and CDR2 is SMNVEV (reference sequence). As DNA, the CDR3 is TGTGCCAGCAGTTTCCGAGGCCTGGATAAAGAGACCCAGTACTTC. Protein: CASSFRGLDKETQYF.

The rearrangement joins TRBV5-1 to TRBJ2-5; TRBD1 matches at 7 bases. The CDR3 length is 14 residues. The V gene end was trimmed by 4 bases and the J gene end by 2 bases; junction bases not matched to a gene: 5. The germline V gene has CDR1 SGHRS and CDR2 YFSETQ. The CDR3 reads CASSVRDSQETQYF. The CDR3 DNA reads TGCGCCAGCAGCGTCCGGGACAGTCAAGAGACCCAGTACTTC.

The chain joins TRBV27 to TRBJ1-4, with a weak D call TRBD1 (6 bases). The CDR3 totals 15 residues. Germline-derived CDR1 and CDR2 are MNHEY and SMNVEV (reference sequence). V was shortened by 2 bases and J by 8 bases, with 15 bases between the two germline ends. In DNA, the CDR3 is TGTGCCAGCAGTTTAATGGGGGCGATAAACGAAAAACTGTTTTTT. As protein: CASSLMGAINEKLFF.

V gene TRBV30 combines with J gene TRBJ1-1; D remains ambiguous. V was cut by 1 base and J by 7 bases, with 13 bases left in between. Germline loops: CDR1 GTSNPN, CDR2 SVGIG (reference sequence). There are 13 residues in the CDR3. CDR3 in DNA: TGTGCCTGGAGTGCCTCGGTTATTGATGAAGCTTTCTTT. It translates to CAWSASVIDEAFF.

The rearrangement joins TRBV3-1 (or the pseudogene TRBV3-2) to TRBJ2-1; D is possibly TRBD2 (5 bases). The V gene's germline CDR1 is LGHDT and CDR2 YNNKEL (reference sequence). The CDR3 is made up of 15 amino acids. The V gene lost 2 bases and the J gene lost 4 bases, with 12 bases spanning the gap. CDR3 sequence (DNA): TGTGCCAGCAGCCAAAAAACCCGGGAATACAATGAGCAGTTCTTC. Protein product: CASSQKTREYNEQFF.

This chain connects TRBV28 to TRBJ2-4; 8 bases line up with TRBD1. Germline CDR1 MDHEN, CDR2 SYDVKM. This CDR3 region has 17 residues. Trimming cost V 5 bases and J 3 bases; bases outside gene matches: 12. The CDR3 region has the DNA TGTGCCAGCAGTCTCCCTCCCGGGACAGGTGACAAAAACATTCAGTACTTC. This codes for CASSLPPGTGDKNIQYF.

CDR3 residues: CASSFDRGLTDTQYF. The CDR3 nucleotides read TGTGCCAGCAGCTTCGACAGGGGCCTCACAGATACGCAGTATTTT. The genes are TRBV7-2 and TRBJ2-3; 8 positions match TRBD1. Germline loops: CDR1 SGHTA, CDR2 FQGNSA. The V and J ends lost 3 bases and 2 bases, in that order; junction bases with no gene match: 4. This CDR3 has 15 amino acids.